One sample yielded the 10 T cell receptor beta chains listed below, sequenced in a study of spatial heterogeneity in lung cancer. Stated time point: sample taken at primary tumor resection. No cells were sorted before sequencing. The whole RNA sequenced was extracted from tumor, nontumor lung or frozen PBMC. TCRdb re-called the 5' RACE reads with MiXCR, one entry per CDR3 protein. The table lists about 710 distinct CDR3 sequences, 45% to 60% of them singletons. The material was PBMCs, obtained at surgery. These receptors were collected from a male donor with early-stage non-small cell lung cancer.

Remarks on this clonotype: This beta chain was picked up by a library intended for alpha chains and is off target, so its count carries little meaning. This chain's CDR3 is CASSDSGLEGDTQYF. As DNA, the CDR3 is TGTGCCAGCAGTGACTCAGGATTGGAGGGAGATACGCAGTATTTT. The chain carries TRBV6-4 and TRBJ2-3, with D perhaps matching TRBD2 (6 bases). This CDR3 is built from 15 residues. With 0 bases removed from V and 5 bases from J, the gap between germline ends came to 12 bases. Germline V gene lookup returns CDR1 MRHNA and CDR2 SNTAGT.

With regard to this clonotype: This beta chain lies outside the target of a library built for alpha chains; its clone size means little. For the CDR3, the DNA is TGTGCCAGCTCACCACTTGACAGCGAGAGAACTAATGAAAAACTGTTTTTT. This codes for CASSPLDSERTNEKLFF. V gene TRBV18 combines with J gene TRBJ1-4, with D maybe TRBD1 (5 bases). This CDR3 region has 17 residues. Germline CDR1 reads KGHSH; CDR2 reads LQKENI. Trimming pared 1 base from V and 1 base from J, leaving 13 bases between. The full variable domain, in which reference TRBV18 and TRBJ1-4 provide the parts outside the CDR3, is NAGVMQNPRHLVRRRGQEARLRCSPMKGHSHVYWYRQLPEEGLKFMVYLQKENIIDESGMPKERFSAEFPKEGPSILRIQQVVRGDSAAYFCASSPLDSERTNEKLFFGSGTQLSVL.

A remark on this clonotype: Because the library targeted alpha chains, this beta chain is an off-target read whose size means little. The rearrangement joins TRBV18 to TRBJ2-1; possibly TRBD1 for D (6 bases). CDR1 and CDR2 (germline): KGHSH, LQKENI. CDR3 length equals 15 residues. The V and J ends lost 3 bases and 3 bases respectively, with 12 bases between them. The CDR3 region has the DNA TGTGCCAGCTCACCCAGGACAGTTGGCTACAATGAGCAGTTCTTC. It translates to CASSPRTVGYNEQFF.

On this clonotype itself: The library was prepared for alpha chains; this beta chain is a stray read, so its frequency means little. CDR3 protein: CAWGATSEAEQFF. DNA for the CDR3: TGTGCCTGGGGTGCGACTAGCGAGGCTGAGCAGTTCTTC. The chain carries TRBV30 and TRBJ2-1; TRBD2 matches at 8 bases. V lost 5 bases and J lost 9; bases outside the gene matches: 9. There are 13 residues in the CDR3. From germline, CDR1 is GTSNPN and CDR2 SVGIG (reference sequence).

This clonotype was seen only a few times. The library was prepared for alpha chains; this beta chain is a stray read, so its frequency means little. The chain carries TRBV29-1 and TRBJ2-2; D is unresolved. Looked up from germline, CDR1 is SQVTM and CDR2 is ANQGSEA. The CDR3 runs 14 residues. Trimming removed 6 bases from V and 4 bases from J, with 15 bases in between. CDR3 nucleotide sequence: TGCAGCGTCGCCTCTAGACTCGGCACCGGGGAGCTGTTTTTT. Protein: CSVASRLGTGELFF.

Turning to this clonotype: Because the library targeted alpha chains, this beta chain is an off-target read whose size means little. The genes are TRBV27 and TRBJ2-1, with D tentatively TRBD1 or TRBD2 (7 bases each). This CDR3 region has 14 residues. CDR1 and CDR2 (germline): MNHEY, SMNVEV (reference sequence). The V and J ends lost 6 bases and 4 bases respectively, with 13 bases between them. The CDR3 DNA follows: TGTGCCAGCAGCAGGGGGGGGTCATACAATGAGCAGTTCTTC. This translates into CASSRGGSYNEQFF.

Only one count was recorded for this clonotype. A library made for alpha chains picked up this beta chain off target, so its size means little. The chain links TRBV29-1 to TRBJ2-7; D might be TRBD1 or TRBD2, each matching 5 bases. Germline CDR1 reads SQVTM; CDR2 reads ANQGSEA. V dropped 2 bases and J dropped 3 bases, with 11 bases sitting between them. There are 13 residues in the CDR3. CDR3 region: CSVEPGGGYEQYF. As DNA, the CDR3 is TGCAGCGTTGAACCGGGTGGGGGCTACGAGCAGTACTTC.

This clonotype came up once. Little can be read into the size of this beta chain, an off-target read in a library designed for alpha chains. The CDR3 DNA reads TGTGCCAGCAGTTTGTCCGCCTTCACGACAGGGAACAATCAGCCCCAGCATTTT. This gives the protein CASSLSAFTTGNNQPQHF. The rearrangement uses TRBV27 and TRBJ1-5, with 7 positions matching TRBD1. CDR1 and CDR2 from the germline V gene are MNHEY and SMNVEV (reference sequence). J gave up 3 bases and V 3 bases, and 14 bases lay outside the gene matches. CDR3 length equals 18 residues.

The sample holds a few counts of this clonotype. With the library built for alpha chains, this beta chain is off target and its frequency is not meaningful. The chain carries TRBV5-1 and TRBJ2-3; D not resolved. The length of the CDR3 is 14 residues. Trimming removed 1 base at V and 3 bases at J, with 9 bases between. Germline V gene sequence: CDR1 SGHRS, CDR2 YFSETQ. The CDR3 loop is CASSLNRLTDTQYF. In DNA, the CDR3 is TGCGCCAGCAGCTTGAACCGGCTAACAGATACGCAGTATTTT. Full variable domain (remainder filled in from reference TRBV5-1 and TRBJ2-3): KAGVTQTPRYLIKTRGQQVTLSCSPISGHRSVSWYQQTPGQGLQFLFEYFSETQRNKGNFPGRFSGRQFSNSRSEMNVSTLELGDSALYLCASSLNRLTDTQYFGPGTRLTVL.

This clonotype has just a few counts. This beta chain is off target for a library built for alpha chains, so its abundance means little. The J gene is TRBJ2-3, the V gene TRBV20-1; the D gene is possibly TRBD2 (7 bases). The V end lost 6 bases, the J end lost 1 base, and 14 bases lay between the germline ends. Per germline, CDR1 DFQATT and CDR2 SNEGSKA (reference sequence). The CDR3 runs 14 residues. The CDR3 spells CSARRGGGTDTQYF. The CDR3 nucleotides are TGCAGTGCCAGAAGGGGGGGTGGCACAGATACGCAGTATTTT.